This is a list of T cell receptor beta chains from one sample in a study of tumor-infiltrating lymphocytes in localized non-small cell lung cancer. Sequencing was performed with immunoSEQ multiplex PCR; in TCRdb, only in-frame clones are kept and a portion is missing. The data contain 16,000 or so clones, 65% to 80% of them singletons. The sequenced sample was lung tumor tissue. Every receptor here comes from a human donor with non-small cell lung cancer. Both conserved end residues are part of each CDR3. A D gene is named only where the DNA matches it firmly. Where a row states a size, it is once, few, many or the class of an expanded clone; other rows omit it.

>NA|TRBV5-8|NA|TRBJ1-6
CASSLDGLASLHF
TGTGCCAGCAGCTTGGACGGGCTCGCGTCCCTCCACTTT
>NA|TRBV19|NA|TRBJ2-1
CASSIGQASEQFF
TGTGCCAGTAGTATAGGGCAGGCTAGCGAGCAGTTCTTC
>NA|TRBV10-3|NA|TRBJ1-4
CAISEQYGEGVEKLFF
TGTGCCATCAGTGAGCAATACGGGGAGGGCGTAGAAAAACTGTTTTTT
>NA|TRBV10-3|TRBD2|TRBJ2-3
CAASGGSVADTQYF
TGTGCCGCGTCGGGGGGGTCGGTGGCAGATACGCAGTATTTT
>NA|TRBV4-1|NA|TRBJ2-1
CASSQDDSSYNEQFF
TGCGCCAGCAGCCAAGATGACAGCTCCTACAATGAGCAGTTCTTC
>NA|TRBV5-1|NA|TRBJ2-2
CASSPNSAGLRPGELFF
TGCGCCAGCAGCCCTAACTCCGCGGGGTTACGTCCCGGGGAGCTGTTTTTT
>NA|TRBV11-2|NA|TRBJ1-1
CASSLGPNTEAFF
TGTGCCAGCAGCTTAGGACCCAACACTGAAGCTTTCTTT
>NA|TRBV15|NA|TRBJ1-2
CATSREWGGYTF
TGTGCCACCAGCAGAGAGTGGGGAGGCTACACCTTC
>NA|TRBV27|NA|TRBJ2-1
CASSPFDSRGGRSNEQFF
TGTGCCAGCAGTCCCTTCGACAGCCGAGGCGGTAGGAGCAATGAGCAGTTCTTC
>few|TRBV27|NA|TRBJ1-2
CASSFSGRISYGYTF
TGTGCCAGCAGTTTCTCGGGACGGATTTCCTATGGCTACACCTTC
>NA|TRBV7-9|NA|TRBJ2-2
CASSLETNTGELFF
TGTGCCAGCAGCTTAGAAACGAACACCGGGGAGCTGTTTTTT
>NA|TRBV5-1|NA|TRBJ1-3
CASSLDHSSGNTIYF
TGCGCCAGCAGCTTGGATCACAGCTCTGGAAACACCATATATTTT
>NA|TRBV4-2|NA|TRBJ2-6
CASSQEGGSGANVLTF
TGTGCCAGCAGCCAAGAAGGGGGCTCTGGGGCCAACGTCCTGACTTTC
>NA|TRBV9|NA|TRBJ2-2
CASSVTSNTGELFF
TGTGCCAGCAGCGTGACAAGCAACACCGGGGAGCTGTTTTTT
>NA|TRBV19|TRBD2|TRBJ2-3
CASSINRGGPDTQYF
TGTGCCAGTAGTATTAATCGGGGAGGGCCAGATACGCAGTATTTT
>NA|TRBV4-3|NA|TRBJ1-2
CASSQDHRANGYTF
TGCGCCAGCAGCCAAGACCACAGGGCGAATGGCTACACCTTC
>NA|TRBV29-1|NA|TRBJ1-1
CSMAQGSTEAFF
TGCAGCATGGCCCAGGGGAGTACTGAAGCTTTCTTT
>NA|TRBV18|NA|TRBJ1-2
CASSPFKEGNYGYTF
TGTGCCAGCTCACCATTCAAGGAGGGGAACTATGGCTACACCTTC
>NA|TRBV28|TRBD1|TRBJ1-5
CASSKEPRRQGYDQPQHF
TGTGCCAGCAGTAAAGAACCCCGAAGACAGGGTTACGATCAGCCCCAGCATTTT
>few|TRBV30|TRBD2|TRBJ2-1
CAWSLEGSSGGVNEQFF
TGTGCCTGGAGTTTGGAGGGATCTAGCGGGGGGGTGAATGAGCAGTTCTTC
>NA|TRBV7-2|NA|TRBJ2-7
CASSLATGREQYF
TGTGCCAGCAGCTTAGCGACTGGCCGCGAGCAGTACTTC
>NA|TRBV19|NA|TRBJ2-3
CASSIAGESTDTQYF
TGTGCCAGTAGTATAGCCGGCGAGAGCACAGATACGCAGTATTTT
>NA|TRBV4-1|TRBD2|TRBJ2-7
CASGPGSAGGRSSYEQYF
TGCGCCAGCGGCCCCGGGTCAGCGGGGGGGAGGAGCTCCTACGAGCAGTACTTC
>NA|TRBV5-6|NA|TRBJ1-3
CASSRDNSGNTIYF
TGTGCCAGCAGTCGGGACAACTCTGGAAACACCATATATTTT
>NA|TRBV7-9|TRBD1|TRBJ2-1
CASSTGTGHYNEQFF
TGTGCCAGCAGCACAGGGACAGGTCATTACAATGAGCAGTTCTTC
>NA|TRBV5-1|NA|TRBJ1-2
CASSRLAGPLYGHTF
TGCGCCAGCAGCCGTCTGGCTGGGCCGCTCTATGGCCACACCTTC
>NA|TRBV5-6|TRBD1|TRBJ1-1
CASSSLDRGFTEAFF
TGTGCCAGCAGCTCTCTGGACAGGGGATTTACTGAAGCTTTCTTT
>NA|TRBV7-2|NA|TRBJ2-7
CASSKAGTSYEQYF
TGTGCCAGCAGCAAAGCAGGGACATCCTACGAGCAGTACTTC
>NA|TRBV7-3|NA|TRBJ2-2
CASSSGQHTGELFF
TGTGCCAGCAGCTCCGGACAGCACACCGGGGAGCTGTTTTTT
>NA|TRBV6-6|NA|TRBJ1-1
CAGKWGVSTEAFF
TGTGCCGGCAAATGGGGCGTCAGCACTGAAGCTTTCTTT
>few|TRBV6-6|TRBD1|TRBJ1-1
CASSYAGGNGEAFF
TGTGCCAGCAGTTACGCAGGGGGCAATGGTGAAGCTTTCTTT
>NA|TRBV6-5|TRBD1|TRBJ1-6
CASRSSGQGNSPLHF
TGTGCCAGCAGGTCTTCGGGACAGGGAAATTCACCCCTCCACTTT
>NA|TRBV5-1|NA|TRBJ2-5
CASSLGGGLMETQYF
TGCGCCAGCAGCTTGGGTGGGGGGCTGATGGAGACCCAGTACTTC
>NA|TRBV9|TRBD2|TRBJ2-1
CASSVSVQREGNEQFF
TGTGCCAGCAGCGTAAGTGTTCAGCGGGAGGGCAATGAGCAGTTCTTC
>few|TRBV15|NA|TRBJ2-5
CATSREAGEETQYF
TGTGCCACCAGCAGAGAGGCAGGGGAAGAGACCCAGTACTTC
>NA|TRBV30|NA|TRBJ2-7
CACLSSHSYEQYF
TGTGCCTGTCTGTCTAGTCACTCCTACGAGCAGTACTTC
>NA|TRBV7-9|NA|TRBJ2-1
CASSFGNINEQFF
TGTGCCAGCAGCTTTGGGAACATCAATGAGCAGTTCTTC
>once|TRBV19|TRBD1|TRBJ1-5
CASSGRRGTTGGRNQPQHF
TGTGCCAGTAGTGGACGGAGGGGCACGACAGGGGGCAGGAATCAGCCCCAGCATTTT
>NA|TRBV7-9|TRBD1|TRBJ1-1
CASSPTTGSREAFF
TGTGCCAGCAGCCCTACGACAGGGAGCCGTGAAGCTTTCTTT
>NA|TRBV7-3|TRBD1|TRBJ2-3
CASSLDRALSTDTQYF
TGTGCCAGCAGCCTGGACAGGGCCTTAAGCACAGATACGCAGTATTTT
>NA|TRBV7-3|TRBD2|TRBJ2-1
CASSLTGLADNEQFF
TGTGCCAGCAGCTTAACGGGACTAGCGGACAATGAGCAGTTCTTC
>NA|TRBV7-8|TRBD1|TRBJ2-7
CASSRPGTGLPSGYEQYF
TGTGCCAGCAGCCGTCCCGGGACAGGCCTACCTAGTGGATACGAGCAGTACTTC
>NA|TRBV19|NA|TRBJ1-5
CASSLRGSSNQPQHF
TGTGCCAGTAGTTTGAGGGGTTCTAGCAATCAGCCCCAGCATTTT
>NA|TRBV5-1|TRBD2|TRBJ2-2
CASSPGGWTGELFF
TGCGCCAGCAGCCCGGGGGGGTGGACCGGGGAGCTGTTTTTT
>NA|TRBV7-2|TRBD2|TRBJ2-7
CASSGLAGGPYEQYF
TGTGCCAGCAGCGGACTAGCGGGGGGCCCCTACGAGCAGTACTTC
>NA|TRBV5-8|TRBD1|TRBJ1-1
CASSTGQVATEAFF
TGTGCCAGCAGCACGGGACAGGTGGCCACTGAAGCTTTCTTT
>NA|TRBV28|NA|TRBJ2-3
CASSLVRENTDTQYF
TGTGCCAGCAGTTTAGTTCGGGAGAATACAGATACGCAGTATTTT
>NA|TRBV18|TRBD1|TRBJ1-1
CASSYQSGGTEAFF
TGTGCCAGCTCATACCAGTCAGGGGGGACTGAAGCTTTCTTT
>NA|TRBV28|TRBD1|TRBJ1-2
CASSPGTVKGYTF
TGTGCCAGCAGTCCCGGGACAGTAAAGGGCTACACCTTC
>NA|TRBV6-5|NA|TRBJ2-5
CASSSVQLGQTETQYF
TGTGCCAGCAGTTCCGTGCAACTGGGTCAGACAGAGACCCAGTACTTC
>NA|TRBV29-1|NA|TRBJ1-5
CSVRDEGNQPQHF
TGCAGCGTTCGAGACGAGGGCAATCAGCCCCAGCATTTT
>NA|TRBV25-1|TRBD2|TRBJ2-1
CASSSMGLAANNEQFF
TGTGCCAGCAGCTCCATGGGACTAGCGGCTAACAATGAGCAGTTCTTC
>NA|TRBV27|TRBD2|TRBJ2-5
CASSLWAGSGRVETQYF
TGTGCCAGCAGTTTATGGGCGGGTAGCGGGAGGGTTGAGACCCAGTACTTC
>once|TRBV10-3|NA|TRBJ1-2
CAINREVGANNYGYTF
TGTGCCATCAACCGGGAGGTGGGGGCAAATAACTATGGCTACACCTTC
>NA|TRBV28|TRBD1|TRBJ2-2
CASSPPDRANTGELFF
TGTGCCAGCAGTCCTCCGGACAGGGCGAACACCGGGGAGCTGTTTTTT
>NA|TRBV2|NA|TRBJ1-3
CASRAGARNTIYF
TGTGCCAGCAGGGCCGGGGCCCGAAACACCATATATTTT
>few|TRBV29-1|NA|TRBJ2-1
CSVSTGLIYNEQFF
TGCAGCGTTTCGACGGGACTTATCTACAATGAGCAGTTCTTC
>NA|TRBV11-1|NA|TRBJ1-1
CASTRAALMNTEAFF
TGTGCCAGTACGAGGGCGGCCCTTATGAACACTGAAGCTTTCTTT
>NA|TRBV11-2|NA|TRBJ1-1
CASSLDRDATEAFF
TGTGCCAGCAGCTTAGATAGGGATGCCACTGAAGCTTTCTTT